The 9 T cell receptor beta chains presented below share a single source sample, sequenced in a study of shared clonotypes between healthy human individuals. Produced via immunoSEQ multiplex PCR; TCRdb's table is partial and in-frame only. The sample includes around 640,000 clones, 95% to 96% of them seen just once. Terminally differentiated effector memory CD45RA+ cells were excluded from the naive CD8 cells, which were CD45RO-negative and positively selected for CCR7. Sequencing was done on a sample of naive CD8+ T cells sorted from blood. These receptors came from a woman in her twenties or thirties in good health.

This chain connects TRBV9 to TRBJ2-7, with D uncertain. V lost 4 bases and J 0 bases, leaving 8 bases between the germline ends. CDR3 length equals 13 residues. Per germline, CDR1 SGDLS and CDR2 YYNGEE. The CDR3 nucleotides read TGTGCCAGCAGCCCTAGGAGCTCCTACGAGCAGTACTTC. This gives the protein CASSPRSSYEQYF.

The chain combines TRBV5-6 with TRBJ2-2; the D call may be TRBD1 or TRBD2 (5 bases each). V was pared by 4 bases and J by 1 base, with 11 bases between. The length of the CDR3 is 15 residues. CDR1 is SGHDT, CDR2 YYEEEE, per germline. CDR3 residues: CASSPGTGNTGELFF. The CDR3 bases are TGTGCCAGCAGCCCCGGGACGGGGAACACCGGGGAGCTGTTTTTT.

The V call is TRBV28, the J call TRBJ2-4; D possibly corresponds to TRBD1 (6 bases). CDR1 MDHEN and CDR2 SYDVKM come from the germline V gene. The CDR3 runs 16 residues. V lost 7 bases and J 0 bases, leaving 16 bases between the germline ends. The CDR3 region has the DNA TGTGCCAGCACCCAACGGACAGATCTAGCCAAAAACATTCAGTACTTC. Translating it yields CASTQRTDLAKNIQYF. Together with reference TRBV28 and TRBJ2-4, the CDR3 gives the full variable domain: DVKVTQSSRYLVKRTGEKVFLECVQDMDHENMFWYRQDPGLGLRLIYFSYDVKMKEKGDIPEGYSVSREKKERFSLILESASTNQTSMYLCASTQRTDLAKNIQYFGAGTRLSVL.

The rearrangement joins TRBV6-5 to TRBJ2-5; tentative D call: TRBD1 (6 bases). The J call may be incorrect, as the DNA end agrees better with TRBJ2-7. Germline loops: CDR1 MNHEY, CDR2 SVGAGI. CDR3 size: 14 residues. CDR3 DNA sequence: TGTGCCAGCAGTTACCGACAGGACTCCTACGAGCAGTACTTC. It translates to CASSYRQDSYEQYF.

This chain connects TRBV30 to TRBJ1-6; 8 positions match TRBD1. Germline loops: CDR1 GTSNPN, CDR2 SVGIG (reference sequence). There are 14 residues in the CDR3. J was trimmed by 8 bases and V by 0 bases; bases with no gene match: 3. The CDR3 is CAWSVGQGDSPLHF. The CDR3 coding sequence is TGTGCCTGGAGTGTAGGACAGGGTGATTCACCCCTCCACTTT.

V is TRBV2 and J is TRBJ1-3; D remains ambiguous. This CDR3 has 16 residues. Looked up from germline, CDR1 is SNHLY and CDR2 is FYNNEI. Trimming left V 1 base short and J 1 base short, with 11 bases between. CDR3 protein: CASSEVLPTSGNTIYF. CDR3 coding DNA: TGTGCCAGCAGTGAAGTCCTTCCGACTTCTGGAAACACCATATATTTT.

The chain carries TRBV5-6 and TRBJ1-6, with TRBD1 as a possible D gene (5 bases). V shed 0 bases and J shed 7 bases, with 5 bases lying between them. Germline V gene data show CDR1 as SGHDT and CDR2 as YYEEEE. The CDR3 loop spans 13 amino acids. CDR3 coding DNA: TGTGCCAGCAGCTTGGGACAGAATTCACCCCTCCACTTT. This translates into CASSLGQNSPLHF.

The genes are TRBV5-1 and TRBJ2-3; D may correspond to TRBD1 or TRBD2 (5 bases each). CDR1 is SGHRS, CDR2 YFSETQ, per germline. Trimming left V 4 bases short and J 0 bases short, with 15 bases between. The CDR3 is made up of 16 amino acids. The CDR3 region is CASSLSPGPSTDTQYF. CDR3 nucleotide sequence: TGCGCCAGCAGCCTATCTCCGGGACCAAGCACAGATACGCAGTATTTT.

The chain couples TRBV2 to TRBJ2-1; D perhaps matches TRBD2 (5 bases). Looked up from germline, CDR1 is SNHLY and CDR2 is FYNNEI. There are 13 residues in the CDR3. Trimming took 2 bases from V and 10 from J, leaving 12 bases between them. The CDR3 DNA reads as TGTGCCAGCAGTGAACTCCGGACTGTGGAGCAGTTCTTC. Translation gives CASSELRTVEQFF. Combining the CDR3 with reference TRBV2 and TRBJ2-1 gives the whole variable domain EPEVTQTPSHQVTQMGQEVILRCVPISNHLYFYWYRQILGQKVEFLVSFYNNEISEKSEIFDDQFSVERPDGSNFTLKIRSTKLEDSAMYFCASSELRTVEQFFGPGTRLTVL.